A selection of T cell receptor beta chains follows, all from one sample in a study of T cell responses to AZD1222 COVID-19 vaccine. Repertoires were generated with immunoSEQ multiplex PCR, while TCRdb's copy carries only in-frame clones and drops some. The sample has 100,000 to 150,000 clones; 75% to 90% are singletons. The specimen comprised peripheral blood, sampled on day 0 of AZD1222 vaccination. The receptors come from an adult in good health. Both conserved end residues are part of each CDR3. Each record gives: D gene, J gene, V gene, CDR3 protein. The D gene is left open where the match is weak.

NA TRBJ2-1 TRBV27 CASSWMGAGYNEQFF
NA TRBJ1-4 TRBV12-5 CASGLAGTPGEKLFF
NA TRBJ1-5 TRBV2 CASSNTGTNQPQHF
NA TRBJ2-1 TRBV18 CASSSLGLLSSYNEQFF
NA TRBJ2-7 TRBV5-6 CASSFRGGRHEQYF
TRBD2 TRBJ2-1 TRBV27 CASSLGASGGASAQFF
NA TRBJ1-1 TRBV11-1 CASSQGMAYEAFF
NA TRBJ1-5 TRBV4-2 CASSQRTDSNQPQHF
NA TRBJ1-2 TRBV7-6 CASSSSPQFSYGYTF
NA TRBJ1-6 TRBV19 CASSLRGSYNSPLHF
NA TRBJ1-5 TRBV4-1 CASSQEEGFSNQPQHF
TRBD1 TRBJ1-1 TRBV28 CASRSSRGPVTEAFF
NA TRBJ1-1 TRBV7-2 CASSLDFQGRAFF
NA TRBJ1-3 TRBV3-1/TRBV3-2 CASSQAGAGNTIYF
NA TRBJ2-3 TRBV5-1 CASSSQGDTQYF
NA TRBJ2-1 TRBV7-6 CASSLAEGLEREQFF
NA TRBJ1-1 TRBV6-2/TRBV6-3 CASSYVLGGLPEAFF
NA TRBJ1-5 TRBV5-1 CASSLLGLSGQPQHF
TRBD2 TRBJ2-7 TRBV28 CASAGGQGSYEQYF
TRBD2 TRBJ2-2 TRBV6-5 CASTLGTSGIGELFF
NA TRBJ1-6 TRBV6-2/TRBV6-3 CASSYLGGADSPLHF
NA TRBJ1-2 TRBV19 CASSISGTPGYTF
NA TRBJ2-1 TRBV9 CASSVEDEQFF
TRBD2 TRBJ2-7 TRBV5-1 CASSSSGSYEQYF
NA TRBJ1-3 TRBV19 CASSMGPGTENTIYF
TRBD1 TRBJ2-2 TRBV2 CASSRGQNGELFF
NA TRBJ1-1 TRBV6-4 CASRKQPNTEAFF
NA TRBJ1-2 TRBV11-2 CASSLGGRQRGNYGYTF
NA TRBJ1-6 TRBV12-5 CASGGGQINSPLHF
NA TRBJ1-1 TRBV13 CASSLGQWTVMNTEAFF
NA TRBJ1-6 TRBV28 CASSLTDSFHLHF
TRBD2 TRBJ2-2 TRBV18 CASSPTSGSSGELFF
NA TRBJ2-3 TRBV6-5 CASSYSVVDTQYF
TRBD2 TRBJ2-1 TRBV3-1/TRBV3-2 CASSQVAGGEQFF
NA TRBJ1-2 TRBV6-2/TRBV6-3 CASSYPQEGRYGYTF
TRBD2 TRBJ2-3 TRBV5-4 CASSSTSGSTDTQYF
NA TRBJ1-6 TRBV3-1/TRBV3-2 CASSKEGVTAYNSPLHF
TRBD2 TRBJ2-2 TRBV3-1/TRBV3-2 CASSRGTSGNVGELFF
NA TRBJ1-2 TRBV30 CAWTFYSNYGYTF
NA TRBJ1-2 TRBV21-1 CASSKGRPYGYTF
NA TRBJ1-6 TRBV4-2 CASSQDLGPPLHF
NA TRBJ1-5 TRBV6-5 CASSQARGTNQPQHF
NA TRBJ2-1 TRBV20-1 CSASMASSYNEQFF
NA TRBJ2-7 TRBV25-1 CASRENREYEQYF
TRBD1 TRBJ2-7 TRBV5-1 CASSSTGGLREQYF
TRBD1 TRBJ2-1 TRBV5-8 CASSPPRDSSYNEQFF
NA TRBJ1-2 TRBV6-5 CASREAGHGYTF
NA TRBJ2-5 TRBV11-2 CASSFAAGGETQYF